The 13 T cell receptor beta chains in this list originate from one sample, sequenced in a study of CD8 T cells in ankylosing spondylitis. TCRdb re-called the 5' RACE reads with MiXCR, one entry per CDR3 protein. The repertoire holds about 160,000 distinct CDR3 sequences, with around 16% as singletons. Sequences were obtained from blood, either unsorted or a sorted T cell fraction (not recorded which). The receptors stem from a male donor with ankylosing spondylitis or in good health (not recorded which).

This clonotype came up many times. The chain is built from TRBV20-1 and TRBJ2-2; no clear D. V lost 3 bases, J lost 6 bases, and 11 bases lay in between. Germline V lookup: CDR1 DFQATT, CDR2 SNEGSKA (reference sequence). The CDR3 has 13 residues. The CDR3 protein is CSASAGLAGELFF. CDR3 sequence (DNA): TGCAGTGCTAGTGCCGGTTTGGCCGGGGAGCTGTTTTTT.

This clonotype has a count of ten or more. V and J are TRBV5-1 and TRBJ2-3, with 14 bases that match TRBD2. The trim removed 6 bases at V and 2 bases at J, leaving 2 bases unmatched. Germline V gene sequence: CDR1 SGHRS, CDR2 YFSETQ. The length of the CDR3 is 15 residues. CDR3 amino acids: CASTTSGRDTDTQYF. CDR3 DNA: TGCGCCAGCACGACTAGCGGGAGGGACACAGATACGCAGTATTTT.

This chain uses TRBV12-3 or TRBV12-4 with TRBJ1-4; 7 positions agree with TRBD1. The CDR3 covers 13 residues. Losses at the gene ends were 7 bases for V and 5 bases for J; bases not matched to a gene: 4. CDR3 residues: CASTADRNEKLFF. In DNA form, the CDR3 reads TGTGCCAGCACCGCGGACAGGAATGAAAAACTGTTTTTT.

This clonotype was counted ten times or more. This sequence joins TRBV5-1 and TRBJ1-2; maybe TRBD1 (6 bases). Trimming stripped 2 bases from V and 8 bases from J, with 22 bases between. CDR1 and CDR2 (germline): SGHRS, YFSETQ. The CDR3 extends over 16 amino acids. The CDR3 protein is CASSFGSRGDLLGYTF. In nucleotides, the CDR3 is TGCGCCAGCAGCTTCGGATCCAGGGGCGATCTATTGGGCTACACCTTC.

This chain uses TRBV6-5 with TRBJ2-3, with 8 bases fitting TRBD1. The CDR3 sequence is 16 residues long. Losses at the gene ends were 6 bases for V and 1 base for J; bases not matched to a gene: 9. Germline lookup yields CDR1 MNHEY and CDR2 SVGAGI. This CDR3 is CASSKAPGQGTDTQYF. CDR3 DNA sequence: TGTGCCAGCAGCAAGGCCCCGGGACAGGGCACAGATACGCAGTATTTT.

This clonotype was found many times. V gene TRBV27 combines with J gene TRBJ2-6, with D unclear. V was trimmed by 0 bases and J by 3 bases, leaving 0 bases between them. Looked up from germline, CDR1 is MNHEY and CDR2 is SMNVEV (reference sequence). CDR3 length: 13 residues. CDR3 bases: TGTGCCAGCAGTTTATCTGGGGCCAACGTCCTGACTTTC. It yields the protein CASSLSGANVLTF.

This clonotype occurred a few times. The CDR3: CASSDDRTLNYGYTF. CDR3 coding DNA: TGTGCCAGCAGTGACGACAGGACCCTTAACTATGGCTACACCTTC. The V call is TRBV2, the J call TRBJ1-2; D might be TRBD1 (6 bases). Germline CDR1 reads SNHLY; CDR2 reads FYNNEI. The V gene lost 3 bases and the J gene lost 1 base, with 12 bases spanning the gap. The CDR3 loop spans 15 amino acids.

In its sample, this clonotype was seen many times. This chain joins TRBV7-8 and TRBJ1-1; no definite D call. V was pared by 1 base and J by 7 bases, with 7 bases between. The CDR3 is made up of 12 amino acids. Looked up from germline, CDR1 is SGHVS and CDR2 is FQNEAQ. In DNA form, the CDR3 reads TGTGCCAGCAGCTTAGGACGGGGTGAAGCTTTCTTT. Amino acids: CASSLGRGEAFF.

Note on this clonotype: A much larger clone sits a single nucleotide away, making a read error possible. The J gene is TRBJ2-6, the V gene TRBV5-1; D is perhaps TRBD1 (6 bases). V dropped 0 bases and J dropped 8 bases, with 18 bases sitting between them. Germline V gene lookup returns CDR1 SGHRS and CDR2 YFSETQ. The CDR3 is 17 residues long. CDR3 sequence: CASSLEHRVSGTNVLTF. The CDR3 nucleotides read TGCGCCAGCAGCTTGGAGCACAGGGTCTCAGGGACCAACGTCCTGACTTTC. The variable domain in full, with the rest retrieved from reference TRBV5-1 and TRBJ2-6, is KAGVTQTPRYLIKTRGQQVTLSCSPISGHRSVSWYQQTPGQGLQFLFEYFSETQRNKGNFPGRFSGRQFSNSRSEMNVSTLELGDSALYLCASSLEHRVSGTNVLTFGAGSRLTVL.

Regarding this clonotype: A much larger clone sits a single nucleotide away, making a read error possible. The CDR3 here is CSVGTNSYEQYF. DNA of the CDR3: TGCAGCGTTGGGACTAACTCCTACGAGCAGTACTTC. The chain couples TRBV29-1 to TRBJ2-7; weak D call: TRBD2 (6 bases). The length of the CDR3 is 12 residues. CDR1 and CDR2 from the germline V gene are SQVTM and ANQGSEA. V lost 4 bases and J 0 bases, leaving 7 bases between the germline ends.

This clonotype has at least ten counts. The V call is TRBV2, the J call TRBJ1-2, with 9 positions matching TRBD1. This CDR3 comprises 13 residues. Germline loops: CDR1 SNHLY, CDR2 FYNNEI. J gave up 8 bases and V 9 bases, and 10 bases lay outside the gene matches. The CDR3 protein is CARAQGAGRGYTF. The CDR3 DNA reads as TGTGCCAGAGCACAGGGGGCTGGGAGAGGCTACACCTTC.

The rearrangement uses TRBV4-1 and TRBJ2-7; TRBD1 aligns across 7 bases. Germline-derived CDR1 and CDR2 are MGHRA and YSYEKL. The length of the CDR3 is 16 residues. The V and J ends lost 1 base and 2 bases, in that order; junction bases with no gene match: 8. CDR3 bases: TGCGCCAGCAGCCAAGGCTTTCGAGACAGGGCCTACGAGCAGTACTTC. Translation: CASSQGFRDRAYEQYF.

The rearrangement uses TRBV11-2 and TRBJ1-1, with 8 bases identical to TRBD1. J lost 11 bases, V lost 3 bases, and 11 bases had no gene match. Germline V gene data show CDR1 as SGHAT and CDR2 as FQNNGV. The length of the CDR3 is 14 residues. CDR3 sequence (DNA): TGTGCCAGCAGCTTCAGGGGGCGGGGGTGGGGGGCTTTCTTT. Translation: CASSFRGRGWGAFF.